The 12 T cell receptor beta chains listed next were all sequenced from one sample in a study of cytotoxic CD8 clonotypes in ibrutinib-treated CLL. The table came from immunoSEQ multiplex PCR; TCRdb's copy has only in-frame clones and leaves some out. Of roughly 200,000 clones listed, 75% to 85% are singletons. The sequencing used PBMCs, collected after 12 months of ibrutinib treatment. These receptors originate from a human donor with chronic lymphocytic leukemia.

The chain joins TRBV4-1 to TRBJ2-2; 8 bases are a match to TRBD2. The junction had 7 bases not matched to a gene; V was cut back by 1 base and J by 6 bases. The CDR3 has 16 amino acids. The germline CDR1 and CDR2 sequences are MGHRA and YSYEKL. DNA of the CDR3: TGCGCCAGCAGCCAAGGTTACGGCGGGGGGCCCGGGGAGCTGTTTTTT. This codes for CASSQGYGGGPGELFF.

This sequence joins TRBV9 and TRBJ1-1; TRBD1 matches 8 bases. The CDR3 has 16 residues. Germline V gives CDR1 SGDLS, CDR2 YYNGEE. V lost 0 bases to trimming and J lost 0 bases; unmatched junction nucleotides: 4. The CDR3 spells CASSVVAGGLNTEAFF. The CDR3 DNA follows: TGTGCCAGCAGCGTAGTAGCAGGGGGCCTGAACACTGAAGCTTTCTTT. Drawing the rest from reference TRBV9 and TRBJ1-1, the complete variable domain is DSGVTQTPKHLITATGQRVTLRCSPRSGDLSVYWYQQSLDQGLQFLIQYYNGEERAKGNILERFSAQQFPDLHSELNLSSLELGDSALYFCASSVVAGGLNTEAFFGQGTRLTVV.

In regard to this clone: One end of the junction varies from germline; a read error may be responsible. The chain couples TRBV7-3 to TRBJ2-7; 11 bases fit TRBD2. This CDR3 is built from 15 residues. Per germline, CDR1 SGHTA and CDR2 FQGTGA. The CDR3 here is CASSITSGGTYEQYF. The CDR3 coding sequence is TGTGCCAGCAGCATAACTAGCGGGGGAACCTACGAGCAGTACTTC.

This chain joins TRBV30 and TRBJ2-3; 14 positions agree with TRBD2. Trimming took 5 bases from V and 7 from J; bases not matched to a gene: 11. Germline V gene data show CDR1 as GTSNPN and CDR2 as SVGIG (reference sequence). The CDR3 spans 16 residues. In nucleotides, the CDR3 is TGTGCCTGGGAATCCGGGACTAGCGGGGGAAGGAATACGCAGTATTTT. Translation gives CAWESGTSGGRNTQYF.

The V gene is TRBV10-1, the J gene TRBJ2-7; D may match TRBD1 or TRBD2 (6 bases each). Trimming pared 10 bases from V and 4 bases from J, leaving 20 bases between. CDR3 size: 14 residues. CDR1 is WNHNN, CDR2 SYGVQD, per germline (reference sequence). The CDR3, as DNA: TGCGCCACTCCCCTCCGGGGGCTAGGGTACGAGCAGTACTTC. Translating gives CATPLRGLGYEQYF.

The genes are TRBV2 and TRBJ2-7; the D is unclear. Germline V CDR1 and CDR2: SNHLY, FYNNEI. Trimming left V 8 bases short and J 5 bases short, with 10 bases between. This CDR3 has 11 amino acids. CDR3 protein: CASSQTDEQYF. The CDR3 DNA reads TGTGCCAGCTCCCAAACCGACGAGCAGTACTTC. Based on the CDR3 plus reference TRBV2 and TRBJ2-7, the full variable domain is EPEVTQTPSHQVTQMGQEVILRCVPISNHLYFYWYRQILGQKVEFLVSFYNNEISEKSEIFDDQFSVERPDGSNFTLKIRSTKLEDSAMYFCASSQTDEQYFGPGTRLTVT.

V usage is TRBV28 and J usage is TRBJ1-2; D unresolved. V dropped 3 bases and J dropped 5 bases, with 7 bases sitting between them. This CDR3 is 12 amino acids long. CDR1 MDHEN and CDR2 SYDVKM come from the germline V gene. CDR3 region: CASSFGAYGYTF. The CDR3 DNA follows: TGTGCCAGCAGTTTTGGAGCTTATGGCTACACCTTC.

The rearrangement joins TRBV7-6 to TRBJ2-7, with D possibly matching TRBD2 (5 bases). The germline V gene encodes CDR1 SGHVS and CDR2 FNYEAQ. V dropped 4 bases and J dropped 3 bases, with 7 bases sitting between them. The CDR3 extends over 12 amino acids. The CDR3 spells CASSSRDYEQYF. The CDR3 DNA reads TGTGCCAGCAGCTCCCGGGACTACGAGCAGTACTTC. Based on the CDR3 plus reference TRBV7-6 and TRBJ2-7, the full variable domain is GAGVSQSPRYKVTKRGQDVALRCDPISGHVSLYWYRQALGQGPEFLTYFNYEAQQDKSGLPNDRFSAERPEGSISTLTIQRTEQRDSAMYRCASSSRDYEQYFGPGTRLTVT.

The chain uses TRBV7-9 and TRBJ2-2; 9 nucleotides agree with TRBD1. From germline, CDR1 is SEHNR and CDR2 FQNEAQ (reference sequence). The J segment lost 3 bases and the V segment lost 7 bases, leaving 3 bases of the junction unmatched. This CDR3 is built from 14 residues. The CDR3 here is CASTRTGDTGELFF. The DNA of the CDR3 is TGTGCCAGCACACGGACAGGGGACACCGGGGAGCTGTTTTTT.

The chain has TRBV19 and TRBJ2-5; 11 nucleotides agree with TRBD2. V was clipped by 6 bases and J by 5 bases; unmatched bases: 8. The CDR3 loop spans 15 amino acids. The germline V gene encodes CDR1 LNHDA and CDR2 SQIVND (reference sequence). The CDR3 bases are TGTGCCAGTAGCTCTAGCGGGGGGTCCCTGGAGACCCAGTACTTC. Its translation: CASSSSGGSLETQYF.

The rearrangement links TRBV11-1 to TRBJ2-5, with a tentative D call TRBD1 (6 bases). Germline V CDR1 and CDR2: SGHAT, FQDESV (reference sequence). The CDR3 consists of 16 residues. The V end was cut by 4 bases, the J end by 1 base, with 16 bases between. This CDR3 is CASSSQGRWVQETQYF. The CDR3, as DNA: TGTGCCAGCAGCTCACAGGGTCGGTGGGTCCAAGAGACCCAGTACTTC.

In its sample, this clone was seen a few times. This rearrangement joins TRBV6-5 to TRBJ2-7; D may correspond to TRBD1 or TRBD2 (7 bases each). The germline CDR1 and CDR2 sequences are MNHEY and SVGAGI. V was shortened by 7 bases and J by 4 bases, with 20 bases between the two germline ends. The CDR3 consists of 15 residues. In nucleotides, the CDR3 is TGTGCCAGCACTCGCACCCAGGGGGGGTTTTACGAGCAGTACTTC. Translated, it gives CASTRTQGGFYEQYF.